These 20 T cell receptor beta chains were all obtained from the same sample, sequenced in a study of tumor-infiltrating lymphocytes in primary liver carcinoma. From roughly 0.5 ug total RNA, TCR beta cDNA was generated with a primer in the constant region. What produced the TCR beta libraries was three nested multiplex PCR rounds using slightly modified ARM-PCR. TRBV1-TRBV30 forward primers and a C-beta reverse primer were used in the first two PCR rounds, which each ran for approximately 11 cycles. TCRdb called the multiplex PCR reads again in MiXCR, with one record for every CDR3 protein. The table has about 310,000 distinct CDR3 sequences, about 50% seen once. Blood RNA was derived from unsorted whole blood, and germline DNA was extracted too. Sequenced sample: peripheral blood. All receptors derive from a woman younger than 45 with primary liver carcinoma and hepatitis B virus infection.

Points on this clonotype: Possible read error: a much larger clone is one base away. V is TRBV12-3 or TRBV12-4 and J is TRBJ2-1; D is uncertain. The CDR3 runs 13 residues. V was shortened by 3 bases and J by 6 bases, with 9 bases between the two germline ends. In DNA form, the CDR3 reads TGTGCCAGCAGTTTCCGGCTGCGCAATGAGCAGTTCTTC. Protein product: CASSFRLRNEQFF.

A few counts support this clonotype. The chain combines TRBV12-3 or TRBV12-4 with TRBJ2-1; weak D call: TRBD1 (5 bases). The CDR3 length is 15 residues. Trimming removed 0 bases at V and 8 bases at J, with 14 bases between. The CDR3 reads CASSLARVGLDEQFF. The DNA of the CDR3 is TGTGCCAGCAGTTTAGCGCGCGTGGGGCTGGATGAGCAGTTCTTC.

This clonotype was counted at least ten times. The chain carries TRBV6-5 and TRBJ2-7, with D unclear. The CDR3 extends over 11 amino acids. The ends were cut back, 8 bases at V and 4 bases at J, with 9 bases in the middle. Germline assignment: CDR1 MNHEY and CDR2 SVGAGI. The CDR3, as DNA: TGTGCCAGCCGCTGGAGATACGAGCAGTACTTC. It yields the protein CASRWRYEQYF.

This clonotype was detected ten times or more. The rearrangement joins TRBV11-2 to TRBJ1-2, with D unclear. The CDR3 is 16 amino acids. The V end lost 3 bases, the J end lost 0 bases, and 14 bases lay between the germline ends. Germline V gives CDR1 SGHAT, CDR2 FQNNGV. The CDR3 spells CASSLSGVSANYGYTF. CDR3 DNA: TGTGCCAGCAGCTTGAGCGGCGTGTCAGCTAACTATGGCTACACCTTC. Drawing the rest from reference TRBV11-2 and TRBJ1-2, the complete variable domain is EAGVAQSPRYKIIEKRQSVAFWCNPISGHATLYWYQQILGQGPKLLIQFQNNGVVDDSQLPKDRFSAERLKGVDSTLKIQPAKLEDSAVYLCASSLSGVSANYGYTFGSGTRLTVV.

The chain is built from TRBV29-1 and TRBJ1-2; D gene unclear. Trimming stripped 4 bases from V and 7 bases from J, with 10 bases between. CDR3 length: 11 amino acids. Germline V gives CDR1 SQVTM, CDR2 ANQGSEA. CDR3 amino acids: CSVAILSGYTF. In DNA, the CDR3 is TGCAGCGTTGCAATCTTGAGTGGCTACACCTTC. Complete variable domain (other parts from reference TRBV29-1 and TRBJ1-2): SAVISQKPSRDICQRGTSLTIQCQVDSQVTMMFWYRQQPGQSLTLIATANQGSEATYESGFVIDKFPISRPNLTFSTLTVSNMSPEDSSIYLCSVAILSGYTFGSGTRLTVV.

About this clonotype itself: This could be a read error, since a much larger clone is one nucleotide away. This chain uses TRBV12-3 or TRBV12-4 with TRBJ2-1, with a tentative D call TRBD2 (5 bases). V was cut by 7 bases and J by 6 bases, with 16 bases left in between. The CDR3 is made up of 14 amino acids. For the CDR3, the DNA is TGTGCCAGCACCCAAGCGGAAGGTCTCAATGAGCAGTTCTTC. It encodes CASTQAEGLNEQFF.

This clonotype came up a few times. The chain carries TRBV5-6 and TRBJ2-7; the match to TRBD2 covers 10 bases. Germline assignment: CDR1 SGHDT and CDR2 YYEEEE. V was pared by 4 bases and J by 6 bases, with 16 bases of the junction left unmatched. The CDR3 has 17 residues. This CDR3 is CASSQWVWLAGEGEQYF. CDR3 sequence (DNA): TGTGCCAGCAGCCAGTGGGTATGGCTAGCGGGAGAGGGCGAGCAGTACTTC.

Comments on this clonotype: No conserved phenylalanine or tryptophan ends this CDR3, so it is likely a read error. The chain is built from TRBV30 and TRBJ1-5; the D gene is possibly TRBD1 (5 bases). Trimming pared 0 bases from V and 0 bases from J, leaving 15 bases between. Germline assignment: CDR1 GTSNPN and CDR2 SVGIG (reference sequence). CDR3 length: 17 amino acids. CDR3 DNA: TGTGCCTGGAGTGTAACCGGGAAAGGGGCTAGCAATCAGCCCCAGCATCTT. Protein product: CAWSVTGKGASNQPQHL.

The genes are TRBV7-9 and TRBJ2-1; 14 nucleotides align to TRBD2. CDR3 length equals 17 residues. Per germline, CDR1 SEHNR and CDR2 FQNEAQ (reference sequence). V trimming: 6 bases; J trimming: 10 bases; junction bases outside the gene matches: 14. The CDR3 spells CASRTTGTSGSLREQFF. CDR3 DNA: TGTGCCAGCAGAACAACCGGGACTAGCGGGAGTCTGAGAGAGCAGTTCTTC. The full variable domain, completed using reference TRBV7-9 and TRBJ2-1, is DTGVSQNPRHKITKRGQNVTFRCDPISEHNRLYWYRQTLGQGPEFLTYFQNEAQLEKSRLLSDRFSAERPKGSFSTLEIQRTEQGDSAMYLCASRTTGTSGSLREQFFGPGTRLTVL.

A word on this clonotype: This could be a read error, since a much larger clone is one nucleotide away. The conserved phenylalanine or tryptophan normally closing the CDR3 is absent here, so this likely arose from a read error. V and J are TRBV29-1 and TRBJ2-1; D is undetermined. There are 11 residues in the CDR3. Trimming took 7 bases from V and 10 from J, leaving 14 bases between them. Germline V gene lookup returns CDR1 SQVTM and CDR2 ANQGSEA. Here the CDR3 reads CSAVSGAEQFL. CDR3 sequence (DNA): TGCAGCGCCGTTTCGGGTGCAGAGCAGTTCTTA.

The genes are TRBV4-1 and TRBJ1-1, with D possibly being TRBD1 (5 bases). The CDR3 sequence is 17 residues long. CDR1 MGHRA and CDR2 YSYEKL come from the germline V gene. Trimming took off 3 bases at V and 4 bases at J, with 21 bases between the two ends. This CDR3 reads CASSHPRTRTGTTEAFF. The CDR3 bases are TGCGCCAGCAGCCATCCCAGGACGCGTACCGGGACCACTGAAGCTTTCTTT.

The count of this clonotype is one. This chain joins TRBV14 and TRBJ2-7; D call uncertain. Trimming left V 3 bases short and J 7 bases short, with 13 bases between. The germline gives CDR1 SGHDN, CDR2 FVKESK. The CDR3 contains 13 residues. CDR3 nucleotide sequence: TGTGCCAGCAGCCATAGCAGCCCTTGGGAGCAGTACTTC. Protein product: CASSHSSPWEQYF.

The J gene is TRBJ2-1, the V gene TRBV11-2, with 8 bases fitting TRBD2. The CDR3 is 15 residues long. CDR1 and CDR2 (germline): SGHAT, FQNNGV. The J segment lost 2 bases and the V segment lost 5 bases, leaving 5 bases of the junction unmatched. CDR3 residues: CASSPWTSTYNEQFF. CDR3 nucleotide sequence: TGTGCCAGCAGCCCGTGGACTAGCACCTACAATGAGCAGTTCTTC.

This clonotype showed up many times. The V and J genes are TRBV11-2 and TRBJ1-2; D uncertain. The CDR3 loop spans 16 amino acids. The V gene lost 2 bases and the J gene lost 0 bases, with 13 bases spanning the gap. Germline V gene lookup returns CDR1 SGHAT and CDR2 FQNNGV. The CDR3 DNA is TGTGCCAGCAGCTTATTTCCGGAGGGTACTAACTATGGCTACACCTTC. As protein: CASSLFPEGTNYGYTF.

The rearrangement uses TRBV6-5 and TRBJ2-3, with D tentatively TRBD2 (6 bases). In germline, CDR1 is MNHEY, CDR2 SVGAGI. CDR3 length: 14 residues. Trimming took off 6 bases at V and 5 bases at J, with 15 bases between the two ends. In DNA form, the CDR3 reads TGTGCCAGCAGGCGGGACTCCTGGGGAGATACGCAGTATTTT. Protein sequence: CASRRDSWGDTQYF.

This clonotype was observed a single time. The genes are TRBV11-2 and TRBJ2-3; TRBD1 might be the D (6 bases). The J call may be in error: the DNA end matches TRBJ1-5 better. Germline loops: CDR1 SGHAT, CDR2 FQNNGV. The CDR3 contains 13 residues. This CDR3 is CASSLNRVDMQHF. CDR3 sequence (DNA): TGTGCCAGCAGCCTCAACAGGGTAGATATGCAGCATTTT.

This clonotype was observed at least ten times. The rearrangement joins TRBV12-3 or TRBV12-4 to TRBJ1-5, with TRBD1 identical over 7 bases. J lost 4 bases, V lost 7 bases, and 10 bases had no gene match. This CDR3 region has 15 residues. CDR3 sequence reads: CASTPRGRGNQPQHF. As DNA, the CDR3 is TGTGCCAGCACCCCCCGGGGCAGGGGGAATCAGCCCCAGCATTTT.

To note about this clonotype: A much larger clone lies a single base off, so this may be a read error. The gene calls are TRBV29-1 and TRBJ2-5, with D perhaps TRBD1 or TRBD2 (5 bases each). This CDR3 comprises 13 residues. Germline V gene sequence: CDR1 SQVTM, CDR2 ANQGSEA. This chain's CDR3 is CRVDGGSQETQYF. The CDR3 DNA reads as TGCAGGGTTGATGGGGGTTCCCAAGAGACCCAGTACTTC.

This clonotype has a count of ten or more. V is TRBV4-2 and J is TRBJ2-7; 9 bases align to TRBD1. The germline V gene encodes CDR1 LGHNA and CDR2 YNFKEQ. V trimming: 2 bases; J trimming: 6 bases; junction bases outside the gene matches: 5. This CDR3 has 14 amino acids. CDR3 coding DNA: TGTGCCAGCAGCCAACCGGGACAGGGACCCGAGCAGTACTTC. Residues: CASSQPGQGPEQYF.

V and J are TRBV14 and TRBJ2-2, with D possibly matching TRBD2 (6 bases). In germline, CDR1 is SGHDN, CDR2 FVKESK. The CDR3 totals 19 residues. V lost 6 bases and J 0 bases, leaving 23 bases between the germline ends. The CDR3 DNA is TGTGCCAGCAGTCGACCAGGGTCAGGGACTGGGGCGAACACCGGGGAGCTGTTTTTT. Residues: CASSRPGSGTGANTGELFF.